These 18 T cell receptor beta chains share one sample of origin, sequenced in a study of blood T cell repertoires in COVID-19. Sequencing used immunoSEQ multiplex PCR; TCRdb keeps in-frame clones, though not all of them. The sample records over 45,000 clones, about three quarters being singletons. Source material: peripheral blood. All receptors derive from a human donor with active or convalescent COVID-19. The donor label of this sample is uncertain.

The chain uses TRBV5-1 and TRBJ2-1, with D tentatively TRBD2 (5 bases). This CDR3 is built from 15 residues. Per germline, CDR1 SGHRS and CDR2 YFSETQ. Deletions cut 0 bases from V and 0 bases from J, with 7 bases between. CDR3 amino acids: CASSLEAGSYNEQFF. The CDR3 DNA follows: TGCGCCAGCAGCTTGGAGGCGGGCTCCTACAATGAGCAGTTCTTC.

There are a few counts of this clone. This sequence joins TRBV4-1 and TRBJ1-1; D remains ambiguous. Germline CDR1 is MGHRA and CDR2 is YSYEKL. The CDR3 consists of 15 residues. V was shortened by 2 bases and J by 10 bases, with 20 bases between the two germline ends. CDR3 amino acids: CASSQPPPGSGTAFF. The CDR3 DNA reads as TGCGCCAGCAGCCAACCGCCCCCGGGAAGTGGAACAGCTTTCTTT.

The rearrangement links TRBV6-2 or TRBV6-3 to TRBJ1-6; D uncertain. Trimming removed 2 bases from V and 8 bases from J, with 10 bases in between. CDR3 size: 14 residues. CDR1 is MNHEY, CDR2 SVGEGT, per germline. CDR3 region: CASSYQAGDSPLHF. DNA of the CDR3: TGTGCCAGCAGTTACCAGGCTGGTGATTCACCCCTCCACTTT.

This chain joins TRBV28 and TRBJ2-3, with 13 nucleotides matching TRBD2. The germline gives CDR1 MDHEN, CDR2 SYDVKM. J gave up 3 bases and V 7 bases, and 4 bases lay outside the gene matches. This CDR3 contains 15 residues. CDR3 region: CASTPGLAGTDTQYF. The CDR3 DNA is TGTGCCAGCACCCCGGGACTAGCGGGAACAGATACGCAGTATTTT.

The chain joins TRBV3-1 (or the pseudogene TRBV3-2) to TRBJ1-1; D may be TRBD1 (6 bases). The V and J ends lost 7 bases and 6 bases respectively, with 21 bases between them. This CDR3 has 15 amino acids. CDR1 LGHDT and CDR2 YNNKEL come from the germline V gene (reference sequence). The DNA of the CDR3 is TGTGCCAGCACCTATTCACAGGGACCCGGAGCTGAAGCTTTCTTT. It yields the protein CASTYSQGPGAEAFF.

V gene TRBV15 combines with J gene TRBJ2-3, with D possibly matching TRBD2 (6 bases). V was pared by 1 base and J by 5 bases, with 16 bases between. Germline V lookup: CDR1 LNHNV, CDR2 YYDKDF (reference sequence). The CDR3 sequence is 16 residues long. CDR3 DNA: TGTGCCACCAGCAGAGTTAGCGGAGAAGAGGGAGATACGCAGTATTTT. It is translated as CATSRVSGEEGDTQYF. Combining the CDR3 with reference TRBV15 and TRBJ2-3 gives the whole variable domain DAMVIQNPRYQVTQFGKPVTLSCSQTLNHNVMYWYQQKSSQAPKLLFHYYDKDFNNEADTPDNFQSRRPNTSFCFLDIRSPGLGDTAMYLCATSRVSGEEGDTQYFGPGTRLTVL.

V and J are TRBV6-2 or TRBV6-3 and TRBJ2-3; 7 bases fit TRBD1. V lost 5 bases and J lost 2; bases outside the gene matches: 10. CDR1 and CDR2 (germline): MNHEY, SVGEGT. The CDR3 runs 16 residues. The CDR3 here is CASSLVRGTVTDTQYF. The CDR3 DNA follows: TGTGCCAGCAGTCTTGTAAGGGGGACAGTCACAGATACGCAGTATTTT.

This clone appeared a few times. V is TRBV7-2 and J is TRBJ2-7; a possible D gene is TRBD1 (6 bases). Trimming pared 5 bases from V and 1 base from J, leaving 15 bases between. Germline V gene lookup returns CDR1 SGHTA and CDR2 FQGNSA. The CDR3 covers 15 residues. The CDR3 loop is CASSTGQPPSYEQYF. The DNA of the CDR3 is TGTGCCAGCAGCACCGGACAGCCACCGTCCTACGAGCAGTACTTC. Drawing the rest from reference TRBV7-2 and TRBJ2-7, the complete variable domain is GAGVSQSPSNKVTEKGKDVELRCDPISGHTALYWYRQSLGQGLEFLIYFQGNSAPDKSGLPSDRFSAERTGGSVSTLTIQRTQQEDSAVYLCASSTGQPPSYEQYFGPGTRLTVT.

This clone has more than one count but fewer than ten. This chain connects TRBV16 to TRBJ2-1; TRBD2 might be the D (5 bases). CDR1 and CDR2 from the germline V gene are KGHSY and FQNENV. Trimming removed 1 base at V and 1 base at J, with 14 bases between. This CDR3 is built from 17 residues. The CDR3: CASSQWRREGSYNEQFF. CDR3 DNA sequence: TGTGCCAGCAGCCAATGGAGGAGAGAGGGATCCTACAATGAGCAGTTCTTC.

This chain links TRBV18 with TRBJ2-7, with 10 bases lining up with TRBD1. V shed 1 base, J shed 4 bases, and the junction held 7 bases outside the gene matches. Germline lookup yields CDR1 KGHSH and CDR2 LQKENI. The length of the CDR3 is 16 residues. CDR3: CASSPQGQGRDYEQYF. DNA for the CDR3: TGTGCCAGCTCACCACAGGGACAGGGGAGGGATTACGAGCAGTACTTC.

The genes are TRBV4-2 and TRBJ2-7, with a possible D match to TRBD1 (5 bases). The germline CDR1 and CDR2 sequences are LGHNA and YNFKEQ. CDR3 size: 14 residues. Trimming removed 0 bases from V and 4 bases from J, with 10 bases in between. The CDR3 bases are TGTGCCAGCAGCCAAGAGGACACTTTATACGAGCAGTACTTC. It is translated as CASSQEDTLYEQYF.

CDR3 sequence (DNA): TGTGCCAGCAGCCAAGATTTGACTAGCGGGCGGGAGACCCAGTACTTC. Amino acids: CASSQDLTSGRETQYF. The chain couples TRBV4-2 to TRBJ2-5; 10 nucleotides match TRBD2. Germline V lookup: CDR1 LGHNA, CDR2 YNFKEQ. V shed 0 bases and J 5 bases; nucleotides not matched to a gene: 6. This CDR3 has 16 amino acids.

This rearrangement joins TRBV10-1 to TRBJ2-5, with 8 bases lining up with TRBD1. Germline V gene lookup returns CDR1 WNHNN and CDR2 SYGVQD (reference sequence). V lost 4 bases and J lost 3; bases outside the gene matches: 1. CDR3 length: 13 residues. As DNA, the CDR3 is TGCGCCAGCAGTGGGGGACAGGAAGAGACCCAGTACTTC. Its translation: CASSGGQEETQYF.

This clone has a single count. V gene TRBV5-1 combines with J gene TRBJ2-3, with 9 positions matching TRBD2. Germline V gives CDR1 SGHRS, CDR2 YFSETQ. CDR3 length: 16 amino acids. The J segment lost 6 bases and the V segment lost 0 bases, leaving 8 bases of the junction unmatched. The CDR3: CASSLGSSGSGDTQYF. CDR3 in DNA: TGCGCCAGCAGCTTGGGTAGTAGCGGGAGCGGGGATACGCAGTATTTT.

V is TRBV18 and J is TRBJ2-7; the match to TRBD1 covers 7 bases. V lost 0 bases, J lost 9 bases, and 23 bases stayed unmatched. This CDR3 comprises 19 residues. The V gene's germline CDR1 is KGHSH and CDR2 LQKENI. CDR3 region: CASSPPDPNRQGTAGRQYF. The CDR3 coding sequence is TGTGCCAGCTCACCACCTGACCCAAACCGACAGGGTACAGCAGGGCGGCAGTACTTC.

The chain recombines TRBV27 with TRBJ2-7; weak D call: TRBD1 (5 bases). V gave up 3 bases and J gave up 3 bases, with 15 bases separating them. This CDR3 has 15 amino acids. Germline assignment: CDR1 MNHEY and CDR2 SMNVEV (reference sequence). CDR3 protein: CASSLSQTALYEQYF. In DNA form, the CDR3 reads TGTGCCAGCAGTTTGAGCCAGACAGCTCTCTACGAGCAGTACTTC.

This clone is labeled medium-sized. V usage is TRBV6-2 or TRBV6-3 and J usage is TRBJ2-1; D gene uncertain. The CDR3 runs 12 residues. Germline CDR1 MNHEY, CDR2 SVGEGT. V lost 2 bases and J 9 bases, leaving 8 bases between the germline ends. CDR3 DNA: TGTGCCAGCAGTTACGGGCAAGTTGAGCAGTTCTTC. This translates into CASSYGQVEQFF.

V gene TRBV5-1 combines with J gene TRBJ1-5, with D possibly TRBD1 on 5 matching bases. The germline V and J ends were trimmed by 4 bases and 5 bases, with 13 bases remaining between them. CDR1 and CDR2 (germline): SGHRS, YFSETQ. The CDR3 extends over 14 amino acids. CDR3 DNA: TGCGCCAGCAGCCCTTACACAGGCCATCAGCCCCAGCATTTT. Protein: CASSPYTGHQPQHF.